The following is a TCR beta chain sequence with its context. Profiling relied on immunoSEQ multiplex PCR, and the TCRdb table lists in-frame clones only, not all of them. This sample has some 490,000 clones, with approximately 90% found just once. Participants, about 18 to 89 years old, spanned about two dozen US areas. In assigning cohorts, the study relied on participant-reported clinical history. The record originates from a study of blood T cell repertoires in COVID-19. At the level of the study: The study drew acute and convalescent COVID-19 samples from the United States, Italy and Spain.

CDR1 is LNHDA and CDR2 is SQIVND in the germline V gene (reference sequence). The junction had 4 bases not matched to a gene; V was cut back by 5 bases and J by 2 bases. CDR3 length: 15 residues. The clonotype originates from a woman aged 55-70 years who had recovered from COVID-19. What was sequenced was PBMCs or T cells enriched from blood (not recorded which). V usage is TRBV19 and J usage is TRBJ2-1; 9 positions match TRBD2. CDR3 residues: CASSYSGGPYNEQFF. CDR3 coding DNA: TGTGCCAGTAGTTATAGCGGGGGCCCCTACAATGAGCAGTTCTTC. The full variable domain, completed using reference TRBV19 and TRBJ2-1, is DGGITQSPKYLFRKEGQNVTLSCEQNLNHDAMYWYRQDPGQGLRLIYYSQIVNDFQKGDIAEGYSVSREKKESFPLTVTSAQKNPTAFYLCASSYSGGPYNEQFFGPGTRLTVL.